The next 29 T cell receptor beta chains were all read from a single sample in a study of blood T cell repertoires in COVID-19 (TCRdb year 2020). The library was obtained by the immunoSEQ multiplex PCR assay. Imported from immuneACCESS, the table was reduced by TCRdb to in-frame sequences with V and J called. These copies leave out some clones; in studies compared against another copy, an unresolved V gene accounts for under half, and the cause of the remainder is not known. The sample has around 130,000 clones on record, 80% to 90% of them singletons. The ten largest clones take up more than 2% of the sample. The sample consisted of peripheral blood. The receptors here all came from a woman in her fifties or sixties with acute or convalescent COVID-19.

This clone appeared a few times. The rearrangement uses TRBV19 and TRBJ1-5, with 8 positions matching TRBD1. The V segment lost 8 bases and the J segment 0 bases; nucleotides outside the gene matches: 6. The CDR3 sequence is 15 residues long. Germline V gene data show CDR1 as LNHDA and CDR2 as SQIVND (reference sequence). CDR3 bases: TGTGCCAGTCGATTGACAGGGGATAGCAATCAGCCCCAGCATTTT. It encodes CASRLTGDSNQPQHF.

The rearrangement links TRBV12-3 or TRBV12-4 to TRBJ2-7; 9 bases map to TRBD1. The CDR3 loop spans 13 amino acids. V shed 3 bases, J shed 3 bases, and the junction held 0 bases outside the gene matches. The CDR3 DNA follows: TGTGCCAGCAGTTTGGGACAGGGCTACGAGCAGTACTTC. Translated: CASSLGQGYEQYF.

The CDR3 region is CASSLQGAGNEQFF. The CDR3 DNA reads TGCGCCAGCAGCTTGCAGGGGGCGGGGAATGAGCAGTTCTTC. V is TRBV5-1 and J is TRBJ2-1, with 8 bases aligning to TRBD1. The CDR3 sequence is 14 residues long. The ends lost 1 base at V and 7 bases at J; junction bases unmatched: 4. Germline V gives CDR1 SGHRS, CDR2 YFSETQ.

The chain links TRBV5-5 to TRBJ1-3; a weak D match, TRBD1 (5 bases). The CDR3 is 16 residues long. Trimming removed 1 base from V and 0 bases from J, with 11 bases in between. Per germline, CDR1 SGHKS and CDR2 YYEKEE (reference sequence). CDR3 in amino acids: CASSLTGALSGNTIYF. CDR3 bases: TGTGCCAGCAGCTTGACAGGTGCTCTCTCTGGAAACACCATATATTTT. The variable domain in full, completed from reference TRBV5-5 and TRBJ1-3, reads DAGVTQSPTHLIKTRGQQVTLRCSPISGHKSVSWYQQVLGQGPQFIFQYYEKEERGRGNFPDRFSARQFPNYSSELNVNALLLGDSALYLCASSLTGALSGNTIYFGEGSWLTVV.

J is TRBJ1-2 and V is TRBV7-8; D call uncertain. This CDR3 has 13 residues. The V and J ends lost 1 base and 8 bases respectively, with 11 bases between them. Germline V gene sequence: CDR1 SGHVS, CDR2 FQNEAQ. As DNA, the CDR3 is TGTGCCAGCAGCTTAGTAAACGGGGAGGGCTACACCTTC. This sequence encodes CASSLVNGEGYTF.

This clone was seen only once. The chain uses TRBV5-1 and TRBJ2-2, with D hard to call. Trimming took off 2 bases at V and 5 bases at J, with 7 bases between the two ends. The CDR3 totals 13 residues. Looked up from germline, CDR1 is SGHRS and CDR2 is YFSETQ. This CDR3 is CASSFSQTGELFF. The CDR3 DNA reads TGCGCCAGCAGCTTTTCACAGACCGGGGAGCTGTTTTTT.

This clone occurred once. The rearrangement joins TRBV11-2 to TRBJ1-2; 7 bases fit TRBD1. Germline V gene sequence: CDR1 SGHAT, CDR2 FQNNGV. The CDR3 totals 12 residues. J gave up 5 bases and V 5 bases, and 2 bases lay outside the gene matches. CDR3 residues: CASSPGQYGYTF. Written as DNA, the CDR3 is TGTGCCAGCAGCCCGGGACAGTATGGCTACACCTTC.

J is TRBJ2-7 and V is TRBV20-1, with 7 bases fitting TRBD1. V was pared by 3 bases and J by 2 bases, with 16 bases of the junction left unmatched. The germline V gene has CDR1 DFQATT and CDR2 SNEGSKA (reference sequence). The CDR3 is 17 amino acids. The chain's CDR3 is CSASQSYRGFVPYEQYF. CDR3 DNA sequence: TGCAGTGCTAGTCAGTCCTACAGGGGATTCGTTCCCTACGAGCAGTACTTC.

The V gene is TRBV11-3, the J gene TRBJ2-7; TRBD1 aligns across 8 bases. The V gene end was trimmed by 4 bases and the J gene end by 1 base; junction bases not matched to a gene: 3. Germline CDR1 SGHNT, CDR2 YENEEA. This CDR3 contains 14 residues. Written as DNA, the CDR3 is TGTGCCAGCAGCTCACAGGGGGGTTCCTACGAGCAGTACTTC. The encoded protein is CASSSQGGSYEQYF.

The chain links TRBV6-5 to TRBJ1-2, with 10 nucleotides matching TRBD1. The V gene end was trimmed by 2 bases and the J gene end by 4 bases; junction bases not matched to a gene: 4. The CDR3 sequence is 15 residues long. From germline, CDR1 is MNHEY and CDR2 SVGAGI. CDR3 bases: TGTGCCAGCAGTTACCGGGACAGGGGAATCTATGGCTACACCTTC. This gives the protein CASSYRDRGIYGYTF.

This clone was detected once. This chain connects TRBV5-1 to TRBJ1-2, with D perhaps TRBD1 (6 bases). The CDR3 has 14 amino acids. Deletions cut 2 bases from V and 0 bases from J, with 8 bases between. Germline V gene lookup returns CDR1 SGHRS and CDR2 YFSETQ. The CDR3 nucleotides are TGCGCCAGCAGCTTACAGGGTCCTAACTATGGCTACACCTTC. Translated, it gives CASSLQGPNYGYTF.

The chain employs TRBV5-1 and TRBJ2-5, with 7 bases fitting TRBD1. CDR3 length: 15 amino acids. Unmatched junction bases numbered 5, after V lost 1 base and J lost 2 bases. Germline loops: CDR1 SGHRS, CDR2 YFSETQ. The CDR3 protein is CASSLIGTVQETQYF. The DNA of the CDR3 is TGCGCCAGCAGCTTGATTGGGACAGTTCAAGAGACCCAGTACTTC.

This chain joins TRBV27 and TRBJ2-7; 7 bases fit TRBD2. Trimming at V came to 0 bases and at J to 0 bases, leaving 2 bases not matched to a gene. This CDR3 spans 15 amino acids. CDR1 is MNHEY, CDR2 SMNVEV, per germline (reference sequence). The CDR3 DNA reads TGTGCCAGCAGTTTATCGGGAGGGAGCTCCTACGAGCAGTACTTC. This codes for CASSLSGGSSYEQYF.

The genes are TRBV5-1 and TRBJ1-1; D possibly corresponds to TRBD1 (6 bases). Per germline, CDR1 SGHRS and CDR2 YFSETQ. V lost 3 bases to trimming and J lost 5 bases, with 17 bases between them. This CDR3 is 15 amino acids long. The DNA for the CDR3 is TGCGCCAGCAGCTCAACAGGGATATCGGGTACTGAAGCTTTCTTT. Amino acid sequence: CASSSTGISGTEAFF.

This chain joins TRBV6-4 and TRBJ2-1; tentative D call: TRBD1 (7 bases). The V end was cut by 3 bases, the J end by 6 bases, with 15 bases between. This CDR3 contains 15 residues. The germline V gene has CDR1 MRHNA and CDR2 SNTAGT. The CDR3 DNA is TGTGCCAGCAGTGAAGGGGACCAGGGGGGCAATGAGCAGTTCTTC. It codes for CASSEGDQGGNEQFF.

Only one count was recorded for this clone. The chain uses TRBV6-2 or TRBV6-3 and TRBJ1-4; D not certain. Germline V gene sequence: CDR1 MNHEY, CDR2 SVGEGT. V was trimmed by 3 bases and J by 3 bases, leaving 8 bases between them. This CDR3 comprises 14 residues. The CDR3 region is CASSYSQPNEKLFF. The DNA for the CDR3 is TGTGCCAGCAGTTATTCACAGCCTAATGAAAAACTGTTTTTT.

The sample holds one count of this clone. This CDR3 reads CASSYRGAEAFF. The DNA for the CDR3 is TGTGCCAGCAGTTACAGGGGGGCTGAAGCTTTCTTT. This rearrangement joins TRBV7-8 to TRBJ1-1; TRBD1 agrees at 8 bases. Germline V gives CDR1 SGHVS, CDR2 FQNEAQ. V dropped 6 bases and J dropped 6; count of bases not matched to a gene: 3. The CDR3 has 12 amino acids.

The table lists this clone with a count of one. The rearrangement links TRBV5-1 to TRBJ1-1; D is uncertain. This CDR3 has 14 amino acids. Per germline, CDR1 SGHRS and CDR2 YFSETQ. Trimming left V 4 bases short and J 3 bases short, with 13 bases between. The DNA for the CDR3 is TGCGCCAGCAGCAAGACACCGCCGGACACTGAAGCTTTCTTT. Its protein product is CASSKTPPDTEAFF.

The chain joins TRBV30 to TRBJ1-1; 7 bases are shared with TRBD1. Germline V CDR1 and CDR2: GTSNPN, SVGIG (reference sequence). The V segment lost 4 bases and the J segment 4 bases; nucleotides outside the gene matches: 18. This CDR3 comprises 17 residues. CDR3 bases: TGTGCCTGGAAACACGGCCAGGGGGATCCTCGGAGCACTGAAGCTTTCTTT. This encodes CAWKHGQGDPRSTEAFF.

The rearrangement links TRBV11-2 to TRBJ2-2, with D unclear. The ends were cut back, 4 bases at V and 4 bases at J, with 7 bases in the middle. CDR1 and CDR2 (germline): SGHAT, FQNNGV. CDR3 length: 13 residues. The CDR3 coding sequence is TGTGCCAGCAGCTCACTTGCCACCGGGGAGCTGTTTTTT. It translates to CASSSLATGELFF.

This clone has just a few counts. This sequence joins TRBV6-6 and TRBJ1-6; TRBD1 matches 8 bases. The length of the CDR3 is 14 residues. From germline, CDR1 is MNHNY and CDR2 SVGAGI (reference sequence). Trimming took 4 bases from V and 10 from J; bases not matched to a gene: 6. The CDR3 coding sequence is TGTGCCAGCAGTTCCGACAGGGGTGGATCACCCCTCCACTTT. It specifies CASSSDRGGSPLHF.

The V gene is TRBV19, the J gene TRBJ2-2; 10 nucleotides agree with TRBD1. The V and J ends lost 5 bases and 4 bases, in that order; junction bases with no gene match: 7. There are 16 residues in the CDR3. Germline CDR1 and CDR2: LNHDA and SQIVND (reference sequence). The CDR3 DNA reads TGTGCCAGTAGTGGGGGACAGGGGTGGGTCACCGGGGAGCTGTTTTTT. It specifies CASSGGQGWVTGELFF.

CDR3: CASSVGDSNQPQHF. In nucleotides, the CDR3 is TGTGCCAGCAGCGTCGGGGATAGCAATCAGCCCCAGCATTTT. V usage is TRBV9 and J usage is TRBJ1-5, with D unresolved. Trimming took off 2 bases at V and 0 bases at J, with 6 bases between the two ends. CDR1 is SGDLS, CDR2 YYNGEE, per germline. This CDR3 is built from 14 residues.

The chain has TRBV5-1 and TRBJ2-5; the match to TRBD1 covers 7 bases. Trimming removed 4 bases from V and 3 bases from J; junction bases left unmatched: 6. CDR1 and CDR2 (germline): SGHRS, YFSETQ. The CDR3 has 14 residues. The CDR3 region has the DNA TGCGCCAGCAGCACGGGACAGCCTGAAGAGACCCAGTACTTC. It yields the protein CASSTGQPEETQYF.

The chain links TRBV19 to TRBJ2-5; a possible D gene is TRBD1 (5 bases). The length of the CDR3 is 12 residues. Germline assignment: CDR1 LNHDA and CDR2 SQIVND (reference sequence). Trimming removed 3 bases at V and 5 bases at J, with 7 bases between. CDR3 nucleotide sequence: TGTGCCAGTAGTATGGGGCGGGAGACCCAGTACTTC. The encoded protein is CASSMGRETQYF.

V and J are TRBV7-6 and TRBJ2-2, with D possibly matching TRBD1 (6 bases). V dropped 4 bases and J dropped 2 bases, with 11 bases sitting between them. Germline V gene sequence: CDR1 SGHVS, CDR2 FNYEAQ. The CDR3 length is 15 residues. CDR3 in amino acids: CASSSRGGNTGELFF. The CDR3 DNA reads as TGTGCCAGCAGCTCAAGAGGGGGAAACACCGGGGAGCTGTTTTTT.

The chain is built from TRBV5-4 and TRBJ2-3; TRBD1 is a possible D gene (7 bases). Trimming pared 0 bases from V and 5 bases from J, leaving 13 bases between. Germline assignment: CDR1 SGHNT and CDR2 YYREEE (reference sequence). The CDR3 is 15 residues long. CDR3 residues: CASSLAGGKKDTQYF. The CDR3 DNA reads TGTGCCAGCAGCTTGGCAGGGGGGAAGAAAGATACGCAGTATTTT.

J is TRBJ1-2 and V is TRBV5-4; D gene unclear. CDR1 and CDR2 from the germline V gene are SGHNT and YYREEE (reference sequence). V shed 0 bases and J shed 6 bases, with 9 bases lying between them. The CDR3 covers 13 residues. CDR3: CASSLDRRDGYTF. The CDR3 DNA reads TGTGCCAGCAGCTTGGATCGGCGGGATGGCTACACCTTC. Full variable domain (remainder filled in from reference TRBV5-4 and TRBJ1-2): ETGVTQSPTHLIKTRGQQVTLRCSSQSGHNTVSWYQQALGQGPQFIFQYYREEENGRGNFPPRFSGLQFPNYSSELNVNALELDDSALYLCASSLDRRDGYTFGSGTRLTVV.

The chain recombines TRBV5-5 with TRBJ2-7; 9 bases are a match to TRBD1. The V gene's germline CDR1 is SGHKS and CDR2 YYEKEE (reference sequence). CDR3 length: 16 residues. The V and J ends lost 4 bases and 4 bases, in that order; junction bases with no gene match: 12. CDR3 loop: CASSLTPRTGEYEQYF. The CDR3 coding sequence is TGTGCCAGCAGCCTCACCCCCCGGACAGGGGAATACGAGCAGTACTTC. The full variable domain, rest sourced from reference TRBV5-5 and TRBJ2-7, is DAGVTQSPTHLIKTRGQQVTLRCSPISGHKSVSWYQQVLGQGPQFIFQYYEKEERGRGNFPDRFSARQFPNYSSELNVNALLLGDSALYLCASSLTPRTGEYEQYFGPGTRLTVT.